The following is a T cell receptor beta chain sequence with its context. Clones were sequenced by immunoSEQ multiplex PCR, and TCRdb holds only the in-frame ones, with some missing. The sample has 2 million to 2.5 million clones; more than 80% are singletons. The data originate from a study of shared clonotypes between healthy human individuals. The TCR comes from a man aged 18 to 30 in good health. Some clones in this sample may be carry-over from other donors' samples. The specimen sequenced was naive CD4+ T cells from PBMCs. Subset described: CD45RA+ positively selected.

CDR3 sequence: CASSSEAGAKYF. The CDR3 DNA sequence: TGTGCCAGCAGTTCCGAAGCGGGAGCTAAGTACTTC. J is TRBJ2-7 and V is TRBV28; TRBD2 matches at 8 bases. The CDR3 length is 12 residues. The ends lost 4 bases at V and 11 bases at J; junction bases unmatched: 7. In germline, CDR1 is MDHEN, CDR2 SYDVKM.